Many counts were recorded for the clone carrying this TCR beta chain. The antigen is undetermined. The data derive from a study of neurological immune-mediated disorders. Study conclusions and caveats: Expanded clones shared no CDR3 amino acid sequences across subjects, suggesting private repertoires in all groups.

Each CDR3 protein is one row after TCRdb ran MiXCR on the 5' RACE reads. This table has 18,000 or so distinct CDR3 sequences, under 35% appearing once. The CDR3 runs 16 residues. The germline CDR1 and CDR2 sequences are LGHDT and YNNKEL (reference sequence). Trimming stripped 3 bases from V and 10 bases from J, with 22 bases between. The source of this sequence is a man between 50 and 59 years old with HTLV-1-associated myelopathy (HAM/TSP). Sequencing was done on a sample of PBMCs. The genes are TRBV3-1 and TRBJ2-1; possible D gene TRBD1, 6 bases. CDR3 residues: CASSHRDTVVGVEQFF. The CDR3 coding sequence is TGTGCCAGCAGCCACCGGGACACGGTAGTAGGAGTGGAGCAGTTCTTC.